These 9 T cell receptor beta chains originate from one sample sequenced in a study of shared clonotypes between healthy human individuals (dated by TCRdb to the early 2020s). CD8 naive samples were obtained by positive selection for CCR7 among CD45RO-negative cells, yielding a CD45RA+CCR7+ population from which TemRA cells were excluded. The receptor library was made with the immunoSEQ multiplex PCR assay. Drawn from immuneACCESS, this table holds only the in-frame rearrangements with V and J called that TCRdb kept. Clones are partly lost; checked studies trace under half to an unresolved V gene and leave the rest unexplained. For this sample the table gives about 2.1 million clones, of which just over 90% were detected only once. The top ten hold over 1.5% of the sample. Sequencing was done on a sample of naive CD8+ T cells from PBMCs. In light of the paper, this sample's cell subset or site label describes: CD45RA+CCR7+. These receptors came from a man between 18 and 35 years old in good health. Some clones in this sample may be carry-over from other donors' samples.

The rearrangement uses TRBV15 and TRBJ1-1, with TRBD1 as a possible D gene (6 bases). The CDR3 has 15 amino acids. The V end was cut by 1 base, the J end by 0 bases, with 9 bases between. Germline CDR1 LNHNV, CDR2 YYDKDF (reference sequence). Here the CDR3 reads CATSRAQGVNTEAFF. For the CDR3, the DNA is TGTGCCACCAGCAGAGCACAGGGAGTGAACACTGAAGCTTTCTTT.

This chain joins TRBV10-3 and TRBJ2-2; perhaps TRBD1 as D (5 bases). From germline, CDR1 is ENHRY and CDR2 SYGVKD. The CDR3 runs to 11 residues. The germline V and J ends were trimmed by 11 bases and 5 bases, with 9 bases remaining between them. CDR3 nucleotides: TGTGCCGCAGGGCTAACCGGGGAGCTGTTTTTT. This codes for CAAGLTGELFF.

This clone appeared a single time. This chain uses TRBV5-1 with TRBJ2-1, with D tentatively TRBD2 (6 bases). This CDR3 contains 11 residues. V lost 7 bases and J lost 6, with 8 bases in between. From germline, CDR1 is SGHRS and CDR2 YFSETQ. The CDR3 nucleotides are TGCGCCAGCGCGGGGCCCAATGAGCAGTTCTTC. The encoded protein is CASAGPNEQFF.

The rearrangement uses TRBV30 and TRBJ1-5, with no clear D. Trimming stripped 1 base from V and 5 bases from J, with 9 bases between. Per germline, CDR1 GTSNPN and CDR2 SVGIG (reference sequence). There are 13 residues in the CDR3. As DNA, the CDR3 is TGTGCCTGGAGTGGGCAGGATGATCAGCCCCAGCATTTT. This gives the protein CAWSGQDDQPQHF.

The V gene is TRBV11-2, the J gene TRBJ2-1, with 8 bases matching TRBD2. The germline gives CDR1 SGHAT, CDR2 FQNNGV. The junction had 16 bases not matched to a gene; V was cut back by 0 bases and J by 3 bases. The CDR3 is 20 residues long. CDR3 amino acids: CASSLDRVVLGSGGYNEQFF. Written as DNA, the CDR3 is TGTGCCAGCAGCTTAGATCGGGTAGTCCTGGGGAGCGGGGGCTACAATGAGCAGTTCTTC.

V is TRBV11-2 and J is TRBJ2-7; no definite D call. CDR1 and CDR2 from the germline V gene are SGHAT and FQNNGV. Trimming pared 5 bases from V and 2 bases from J, leaving 13 bases between. This CDR3 contains 14 residues. CDR3 in DNA: TGTGCCAGCAGCGCCACCCCGGTCCCCTACGAGCAGTACTTC. Its protein is CASSATPVPYEQYF.

This chain links TRBV5-4 with TRBJ2-3; 8 positions match TRBD2. With V trimmed by 5 bases and J by 2 bases, 4 bases remained unmatched. This CDR3 comprises 14 residues. Per germline, CDR1 SGHNT and CDR2 YYREEE (reference sequence). The CDR3 loop reads CASRSTSDTDTQYF. The CDR3 DNA is TGTGCCAGCAGATCGACTAGCGACACAGATACGCAGTATTTT.

The rearrangement links TRBV19 to TRBJ2-2; no firm D call. Trimming took 7 bases from V and 2 from J, leaving 17 bases between them. CDR1 LNHDA and CDR2 SQIVND come from the germline V gene (reference sequence). CDR3 size: 16 residues. CDR3 nucleotide sequence: TGTGCCAGTAAGATGGCGGCAGCATCCAACACCGGGGAGCTGTTTTTT. Its translation is CASKMAAASNTGELFF.

The chain is built from TRBV2 and TRBJ2-7; no definite D call. The germline V and J ends were trimmed by 7 bases and 3 bases, with 16 bases remaining between them. The CDR3 extends over 14 amino acids. CDR1 and CDR2 from the germline V gene are SNHLY and FYNNEI. The CDR3, as DNA: TGTGCCAGCACCGAAGGGTTAAAGTTCTACGAGCAGTACTTC. This translates into CASTEGLKFYEQYF.